These T cell receptor beta chains were read from a single sample in a study of T cell repertoires in cytomegalovirus infection. MiXCR was run by TCRdb on the reads, yielding one entry per CDR3 protein. The sample yields 600,000 to 800,000 distinct CDR3 sequences, 20% to 25% seen once. The material sequenced was CD8+ T cells from PBMCs. These receptor sequences come from a human donor in good health (CMV status not recorded). Some clones in this sample may be carry-over from other donors' samples. The CDR3 runs from the conserved cysteine through the conserved F or W. A D gene is named only where the DNA matches it firmly. Rows may omit the clone size; those that give it use once, few, many or a size class.

CDR3 protein: CASSQAPTWGSGISYNEQFF; CDR3 DNA: TGCGCCAGCAGCCAAGCCCCAACGTGGGGGTCAGGGATTTCCTACAATGAGCAGTTCTTC; clone size: -; J gene: TRBJ2-1; V gene: TRBV4-3; D gene: -
CDR3 protein: CAISESKRNLNTEAFF; CDR3 DNA: TGTGCCATCAGTGAGTCGAAACGAAATCTGAACACTGAAGCTTTCTTT; clone size: few; J gene: TRBJ1-1; V gene: TRBV10-3; D gene: -
CDR3 protein: CASSLELDQPQHF; CDR3 DNA: TGTGCCAGCAGCTTGGAGCTGGACCAGCCCCAGCATTTT; clone size: few; J gene: TRBJ1-5; V gene: TRBV7-8; D gene: -
CDR3 protein: CSGGRKGRIETQYF; CDR3 DNA: TGCAGCGGGGGGCGGAAGGGGAGGATTGAGACCCAGTACTTC; clone size: few; J gene: TRBJ2-5; V gene: TRBV29-1; D gene: -
CDR3 protein: CASSYLPPGPDTQYF; CDR3 DNA: TGTGCCAGCAGTTATTTACCTCCGGGTCCAGATACGCAGTATTTT; clone size: -; J gene: TRBJ2-3; V gene: TRBV6-1; D gene: -
CDR3 protein: CASSPRDTLDDEQFF; CDR3 DNA: TGTGCCAGCTCACCCCGGGACACCCTTGACGATGAGCAGTTCTTC; clone size: -; J gene: TRBJ2-1; V gene: TRBV18; D gene: -
CDR3 protein: CASRTGGAGELFF; CDR3 DNA: TGTGCCAGCAGAACCGGGGGCGCCGGGGAGCTGTTTTTT; clone size: many; J gene: TRBJ2-2; V gene: TRBV7-9; D gene: -
CDR3 protein: CASSQDIPPGQLTTEAFF; CDR3 DNA: TGTGCCAGCAGCCAAGATATTCCCCCGGGGCAGTTAACGACTGAAGCTTTCTTT; clone size: -; J gene: TRBJ1-1; V gene: TRBV3-1; D gene: -
CDR3 protein: CASREVKNIQYF; CDR3 DNA: TGTGCCAGCCGGGAGGTTAAAAACATTCAGTACTTC; clone size: -; J gene: TRBJ2-4; V gene: TRBV6-6; D gene: TRBD2
CDR3 protein: CASSWAGPSSYNSPLHF; CDR3 DNA: TGTGCCAGCAGTTGGGCGGGGCCAAGCTCCTATAATTCACCCCTCCACTTT; clone size: -; J gene: TRBJ1-6; V gene: TRBV6-5; D gene: -
CDR3 protein: CASSLTGGGTQYF; CDR3 DNA: TGTGCCAGCAGTCTGACAGGGGGCGGGACGCAGTATTTT; clone size: few; J gene: TRBJ2-3; V gene: TRBV27; D gene: TRBD1
CDR3 protein: CASSQRTIDTQYF; CDR3 DNA: TGTGCCAGCAGCCAACGGACGATAGATACGCAGTATTTT; clone size: -; J gene: TRBJ2-3; V gene: TRBV14; D gene: -
CDR3 protein: CASSLGTVGYTF; CDR3 DNA: TGTGCCAGCAGTTTGGGTACAGTTGGCTACACCTTC; clone size: few; J gene: TRBJ1-2; V gene: TRBV6-2/TRBV6-3; D gene: -
CDR3 protein: CASNYWTGGDNEQFF; CDR3 DNA: TGTGCCAGCAATTACTGGACAGGGGGAGATAATGAGCAGTTCTTC; clone size: -; J gene: TRBJ2-1; V gene: TRBV6-8; D gene: TRBD1
CDR3 protein: CASRETGQGVGPHTGELFF; CDR3 DNA: TGTGCCAGCAGGGAGACCGGACAGGGGGTGGGCCCTCACACCGGGGAGCTGTTTTTT; clone size: many; J gene: TRBJ2-2; V gene: TRBV7-9; D gene: TRBD1
CDR3 protein: CASSLDRGRGTEAFF; CDR3 DNA: TGTGCCAGCAGCTTAGACAGGGGGCGAGGGACTGAAGCTTTCTTT; clone size: many; J gene: TRBJ1-1; V gene: TRBV7-8; D gene: TRBD1
CDR3 protein: CASSPTYTEAFF; CDR3 DNA: TGTGCCAGCAGCCCTACATACACTGAAGCTTTCTTT; clone size: few; J gene: TRBJ1-1; V gene: TRBV7-2; D gene: -
CDR3 protein: CASSHPGEGADTQYF; CDR3 DNA: TGTGCCAGCAGCCACCCGGGGGAGGGAGCAGATACGCAGTATTTT; clone size: many; J gene: TRBJ2-3; V gene: TRBV7-9; D gene: TRBD2
CDR3 protein: CASSAGLPSGVQETQYF; CDR3 DNA: TGTGCCAGCAGTGCCGGTTTACCTAGCGGGGTCCAAGAGACCCAGTACTTC; clone size: few; J gene: TRBJ2-5; V gene: TRBV28; D gene: TRBD2
CDR3 protein: CASSYSQGADEQFF; CDR3 DNA: TGTGCCAGCAGTTACTCGCAGGGGGCCGATGAGCAGTTCTTC; clone size: few; J gene: TRBJ2-1; V gene: TRBV6-2/TRBV6-3; D gene: TRBD1
CDR3 protein: CASSPPGGGGSTDTQYF; CDR3 DNA: TGTGCCAGCAGCCCCCCTGGCGGGGGGGGGAGCACAGATACGCAGTATTTT; clone size: -; J gene: TRBJ2-3; V gene: TRBV7-3; D gene: TRBD2
CDR3 protein: CASRVSLIAEAFF; CDR3 DNA: TGTGCCAGCAGGGTTTCCTTGATCGCTGAAGCTTTCTTT; clone size: -; J gene: TRBJ1-1; V gene: TRBV2; D gene: -
CDR3 protein: CASTPGWVRVEAFF; CDR3 DNA: TGTGCCAGCACCCCCGGATGGGTGAGGGTTGAAGCTTTCTTT; clone size: few; J gene: TRBJ1-1; V gene: TRBV7-6; D gene: -
CDR3 protein: CASSLGDGLYVGSGANVLTF; CDR3 DNA: TGTGCCAGCAGCTTAGGGGACGGGCTTTACGTCGGTTCTGGGGCCAACGTCCTGACTTTC; clone size: -; J gene: TRBJ2-6; V gene: TRBV13; D gene: -
CDR3 protein: CASSLVGLAGGHSYEQYF; CDR3 DNA: TGTGCCAGCAGTTTAGTGGGACTAGCGGGGGGCCACTCCTACGAGCAGTACTTC; clone size: -; J gene: TRBJ2-7; V gene: TRBV12-3/TRBV12-4; D gene: TRBD2
CDR3 protein: CASRGEAEAFF; CDR3 DNA: TGTGCCAGCAGGGGGGAGGCCGAAGCTTTCTTT; clone size: few; J gene: TRBJ1-1; V gene: TRBV11-3; D gene: -
CDR3 protein: CASSGTGGEELFF; CDR3 DNA: TGTGCCAGCAGCGGGACAGGGGGCGAGGAGCTGTTTTTT; clone size: few; J gene: TRBJ2-2; V gene: TRBV5-4; D gene: TRBD1
CDR3 protein: CSASPSPGGGGTEAFF; CDR3 DNA: TGCAGTGCTAGTCCCTCACCGGGAGGGGGGGGAACTGAAGCTTTCTTT; clone size: few; J gene: TRBJ1-1; V gene: TRBV20-1; D gene: -
CDR3 protein: CASRDTGPLTYGYTF; CDR3 DNA: TGTGCCAGCAGGGATACAGGGCCTCTCACCTATGGCTACACCTTC; clone size: few; J gene: TRBJ1-2; V gene: TRBV2; D gene: -
CDR3 protein: CSVEMGSGRGGSEAFF; CDR3 DNA: TGCAGCGTTGAAATGGGGTCGGGCAGGGGTGGGTCTGAAGCTTTCTTT; clone size: -; J gene: TRBJ1-1; V gene: TRBV29-1; D gene: -
CDR3 protein: CAISESITGWEPETQYF; CDR3 DNA: TGTGCCATCAGTGAGTCGATAACAGGGTGGGAACCAGAGACCCAGTACTTC; clone size: few; J gene: TRBJ2-5; V gene: TRBV10-3; D gene: -
CDR3 protein: CASSFGGPDTEAFF; CDR3 DNA: TGTGCCAGCAGTTTTGGGGGGCCTGACACTGAAGCTTTCTTT; clone size: -; J gene: TRBJ1-1; V gene: TRBV28; D gene: -
CDR3 protein: CASSDLDRIEPNTGELFF; CDR3 DNA: TGTGCCAGCAGCGATCTGGACAGGATCGAACCCAACACCGGGGAGCTGTTTTTT; clone size: -; J gene: TRBJ2-2; V gene: TRBV7-9; D gene: TRBD1
CDR3 protein: CASSRGQGYNEQFF; CDR3 DNA: TGTGCCAGCAGCCGAGGTCAGGGCTACAATGAGCAGTTCTTC; clone size: many; J gene: TRBJ2-1; V gene: TRBV7-9; D gene: -
CDR3 protein: CSARESGQSLYEQYF; CDR3 DNA: TGCAGTGCCCGGGAATCGGGACAGTCACTCTACGAGCAGTACTTC; clone size: -; J gene: TRBJ2-7; V gene: TRBV20-1; D gene: TRBD1
CDR3 protein: CASRGRVGPNEQFF; CDR3 DNA: TGTGCCAGCAGGGGGAGGGTCGGTCCGAATGAGCAGTTCTTC; clone size: -; J gene: TRBJ2-1; V gene: TRBV6-6; D gene: TRBD2
CDR3 protein: CASSPTGVFVNGYTF; CDR3 DNA: TGTGCCAGCAGCCCCACCGGTGTCTTCGTGAATGGCTACACCTTC; clone size: many; J gene: TRBJ1-2; V gene: TRBV7-9; D gene: -
CDR3 protein: CASSPARGEDTGELFF; CDR3 DNA: TGTGCCAGCAGCCCTGCGCGCGGGGAGGACACCGGGGAGCTGTTTTTT; clone size: many; J gene: TRBJ2-2; V gene: TRBV7-9; D gene: -
CDR3 protein: CASSNSGGPQETQYF; CDR3 DNA: TGTGCCAGCAGCAATAGCGGGGGGCCACAAGAGACCCAGTACTTC; clone size: -; J gene: TRBJ2-5; V gene: TRBV9; D gene: TRBD2
CDR3 protein: CASSSRRQGGDTQYF; CDR3 DNA: TGTGCCAGCAGCTCCCGTCGACAGGGTGGGGATACGCAGTATTTT; clone size: -; J gene: TRBJ2-3; V gene: TRBV7-2; D gene: TRBD1
CDR3 protein: CASSELTNPYEQYF; CDR3 DNA: TGTGCCAGCAGTGAACTGACTAACCCATACGAGCAGTACTTC; clone size: -; J gene: TRBJ2-7; V gene: TRBV2; D gene: -
CDR3 protein: CASKGIGANVLTF; CDR3 DNA: TGTGCCAGCAAGGGGATCGGGGCCAACGTCCTGACTTTC; clone size: -; J gene: TRBJ2-6; V gene: TRBV7-9; D gene: -
CDR3 protein: CSAEASSYNEQFF; CDR3 DNA: TGCAGTGCTGAGGCTAGCTCCTACAATGAGCAGTTCTTC; clone size: -; J gene: TRBJ2-1; V gene: TRBV20-1; D gene: -
CDR3 protein: CASSLFPVGNQETQYF; CDR3 DNA: TGTGCCAGCAGTTTATTTCCAGTTGGTAACCAAGAGACCCAGTACTTC; clone size: -; J gene: TRBJ2-5; V gene: TRBV28; D gene: -
CDR3 protein: CASSQGYPGFNTDTQYF; CDR3 DNA: TGTGCCAGCAGCCAAGGATATCCAGGTTTCAACACAGATACGCAGTATTTT; clone size: few; J gene: TRBJ2-3; V gene: TRBV14; D gene: -
CDR3 protein: CTSLGPGGSQPQHF; CDR3 DNA: TGTACCAGCCTTGGACCCGGGGGGAGTCAGCCCCAGCATTTT; clone size: -; J gene: TRBJ1-5; V gene: TRBV2; D gene: -
CDR3 protein: CASGFWTSSGANVLTF; CDR3 DNA: TGTGCTAGTGGTTTTTGGACCTCCTCTGGGGCCAACGTCCTGACTTTC; clone size: few; J gene: TRBJ2-6; V gene: TRBV12-5; D gene: -
CDR3 protein: CASSLRPLETKNIQYF; CDR3 DNA: TGTGCCAGCAGCCTAAGGCCTCTGGAGACCAAAAACATTCAGTACTTC; clone size: many; J gene: TRBJ2-4; V gene: TRBV7-8; D gene: -
CDR3 protein: CASSSRPTGQETQYF; CDR3 DNA: TGTGCCAGCAGTTCCCGCCCGACAGGACAAGAGACCCAGTACTTC; clone size: many; J gene: TRBJ2-5; V gene: TRBV28; D gene: -
CDR3 protein: CASVGLNTEAFF; CDR3 DNA: TGTGCCTCAGTAGGACTGAACACTGAAGCTTTCTTT; clone size: few; J gene: TRBJ1-1; V gene: TRBV6-2/TRBV6-3; D gene: -
CDR3 protein: CASSYYSDVDQPQHF; CDR3 DNA: TGTGCCAGCAGTTACTATTCGGATGTGGATCAGCCCCAGCATTTT; clone size: few; J gene: TRBJ1-5; V gene: TRBV6-2/TRBV6-3; D gene: -
CDR3 protein: CATSRDLAGGTHNEQFF; CDR3 DNA: TGTGCCACCAGCAGAGATCTAGCGGGGGGGACCCACAATGAGCAGTTCTTC; clone size: few; J gene: TRBJ2-1; V gene: TRBV15; D gene: TRBD2
CDR3 protein: CASSKASGANVLTF; CDR3 DNA: TGTGCCAGTAGTAAGGCGTCTGGGGCCAACGTCCTGACTTTC; clone size: few; J gene: TRBJ2-6; V gene: TRBV19; D gene: -
CDR3 protein: CASSSTGENTEAFF; CDR3 DNA: TGTGCCAGCAGCTCGACAGGGGAAAACACTGAAGCTTTCTTT; clone size: few; J gene: TRBJ1-1; V gene: TRBV5-6; D gene: TRBD1
CDR3 protein: CASSWDSYTDTQYF; CDR3 DNA: TGTGCCAGCAGTTGGGACAGCTACACAGATACGCAGTATTTT; clone size: many; J gene: TRBJ2-3; V gene: TRBV28; D gene: TRBD1
CDR3 protein: CASSQEARGDTQYF; CDR3 DNA: TGCGCCAGCAGCCAAGAGGCCAGGGGAGATACGCAGTATTTT; clone size: -; J gene: TRBJ2-3; V gene: TRBV4-1; D gene: -
CDR3 protein: CASTLVVGRRTDTQYF; CDR3 DNA: TGCGCCAGCACCCTGGTGGTCGGACGCCGCACAGATACGCAGTATTTT; clone size: few; J gene: TRBJ2-3; V gene: TRBV10-2; D gene: -